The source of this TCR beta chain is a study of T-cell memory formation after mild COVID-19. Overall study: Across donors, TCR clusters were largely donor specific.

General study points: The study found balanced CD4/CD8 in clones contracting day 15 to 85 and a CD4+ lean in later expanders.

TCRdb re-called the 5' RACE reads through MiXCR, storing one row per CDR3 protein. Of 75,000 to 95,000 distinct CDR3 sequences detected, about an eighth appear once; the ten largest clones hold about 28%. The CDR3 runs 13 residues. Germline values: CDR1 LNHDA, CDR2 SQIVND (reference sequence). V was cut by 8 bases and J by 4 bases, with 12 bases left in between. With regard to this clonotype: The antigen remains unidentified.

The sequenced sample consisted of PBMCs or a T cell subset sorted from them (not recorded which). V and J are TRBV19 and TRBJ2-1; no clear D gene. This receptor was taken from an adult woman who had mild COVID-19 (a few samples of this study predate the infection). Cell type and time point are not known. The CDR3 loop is CASVGPFYNEQFF. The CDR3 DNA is TGTGCCAGTGTGGGTCCCTTTTACAATGAGCAGTTCTTC.